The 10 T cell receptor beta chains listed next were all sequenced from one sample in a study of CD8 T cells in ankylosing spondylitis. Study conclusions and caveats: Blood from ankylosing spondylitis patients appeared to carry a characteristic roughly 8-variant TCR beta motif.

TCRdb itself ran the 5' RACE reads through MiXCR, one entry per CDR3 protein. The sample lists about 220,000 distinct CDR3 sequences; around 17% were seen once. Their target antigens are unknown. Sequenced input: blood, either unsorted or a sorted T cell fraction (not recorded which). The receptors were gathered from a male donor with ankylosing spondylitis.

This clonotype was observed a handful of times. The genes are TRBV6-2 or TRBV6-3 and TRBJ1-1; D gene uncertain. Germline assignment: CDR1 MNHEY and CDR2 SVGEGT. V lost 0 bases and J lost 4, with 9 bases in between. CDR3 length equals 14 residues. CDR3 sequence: CASSYSLAATEAFF. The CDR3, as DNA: TGTGCCAGCAGTTACTCGCTGGCAGCCACTGAAGCTTTCTTT.

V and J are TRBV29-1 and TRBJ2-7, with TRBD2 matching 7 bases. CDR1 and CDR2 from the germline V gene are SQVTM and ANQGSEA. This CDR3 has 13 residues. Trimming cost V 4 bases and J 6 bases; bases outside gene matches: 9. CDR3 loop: CSVVGRGFTEQYF. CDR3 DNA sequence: TGCAGCGTTGTCGGGCGGGGGTTCACCGAGCAGTACTTC.

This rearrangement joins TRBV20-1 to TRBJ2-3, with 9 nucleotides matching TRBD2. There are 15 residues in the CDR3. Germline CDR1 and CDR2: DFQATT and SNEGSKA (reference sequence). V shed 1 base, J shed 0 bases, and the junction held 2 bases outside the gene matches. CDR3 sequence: CSARVLAGSTDTQYF. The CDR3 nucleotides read TGCAGTGCTAGAGTTCTAGCGGGAAGCACAGATACGCAGTATTTT.

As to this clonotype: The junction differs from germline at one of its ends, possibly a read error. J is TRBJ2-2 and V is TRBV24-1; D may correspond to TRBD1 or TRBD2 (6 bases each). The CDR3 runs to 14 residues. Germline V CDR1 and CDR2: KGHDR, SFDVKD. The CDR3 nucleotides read TGTGCCGCCAGGGGCCCAGGAGGGACCGGGGAGCTGTTTTTT. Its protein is CAARGPGGTGELFF.

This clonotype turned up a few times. The CDR3, as DNA: TGTGCCAGCAGCTTAACACTAGCGGGGGAGAGCTCCTACGAGCAGTACTTC. This translates into CASSLTLAGESSYEQYF. The rearrangement links TRBV7-9 to TRBJ2-7, with 11 bases matching TRBD2. The CDR3 contains 17 residues. Germline V lookup: CDR1 SEHNR, CDR2 FQNEAQ (reference sequence). The trim removed 2 bases at V and 0 bases at J, leaving 6 bases unmatched.

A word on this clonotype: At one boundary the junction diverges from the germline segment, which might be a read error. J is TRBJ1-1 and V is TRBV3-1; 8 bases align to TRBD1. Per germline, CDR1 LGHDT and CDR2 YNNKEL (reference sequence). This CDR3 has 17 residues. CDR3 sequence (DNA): TGTGCCAGCAGTCAGCACGACAGGGGCCCTATGAACACTGAAGCTTCCTTT. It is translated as CASSQHDRGPMNTEASF.

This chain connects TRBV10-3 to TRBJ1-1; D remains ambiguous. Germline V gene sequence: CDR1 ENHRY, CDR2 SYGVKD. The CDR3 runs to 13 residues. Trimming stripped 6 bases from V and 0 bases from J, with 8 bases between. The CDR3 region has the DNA TGTGCCATCAGGCCCTCTATGAACACTGAAGCTTTCTTT. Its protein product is CAIRPSMNTEAFF.

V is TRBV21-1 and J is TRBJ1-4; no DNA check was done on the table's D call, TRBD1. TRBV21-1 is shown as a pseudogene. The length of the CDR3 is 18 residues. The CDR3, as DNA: TGTGCCAGCAGCCCCTCCGTCGTAGGGGGGACTCCTAATGAGGGACTGTTTTTT. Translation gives CASSPSVVGGTPNEGLFF.

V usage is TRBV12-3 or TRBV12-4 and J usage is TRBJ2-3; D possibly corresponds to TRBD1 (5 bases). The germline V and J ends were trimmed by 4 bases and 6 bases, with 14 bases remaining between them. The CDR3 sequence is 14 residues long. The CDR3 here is CASSSLTTGDTQYF. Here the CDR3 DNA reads TGTGCCAGCAGTTCCCTCACTACAGGTGATACGCAGTATTTT.

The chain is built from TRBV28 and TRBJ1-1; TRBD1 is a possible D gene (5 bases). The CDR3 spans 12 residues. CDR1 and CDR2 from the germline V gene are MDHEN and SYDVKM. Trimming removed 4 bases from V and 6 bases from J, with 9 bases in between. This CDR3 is CASSSQGAEAFF. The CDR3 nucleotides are TGTGCCAGCAGTTCCCAGGGCGCTGAAGCTTTCTTT. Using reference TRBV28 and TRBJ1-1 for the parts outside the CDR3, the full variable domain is DVKVTQSSRYLVKRTGEKVFLECVQDMDHENMFWYRQDPGLGLRLIYFSYDVKMKEKGDIPEGYSVSREKKERFSLILESASTNQTSMYLCASSSQGAEAFFGQGTRLTVV.